The entry below describes one T cell receptor beta chain. This record belongs to a study of T-cell reconstitution after alpha-beta-depleted transplantation in children. The V and J ends lost 5 bases and 6 bases respectively, with 11 bases between them. CDR3 length: 14 residues. Unique molecular identifiers were built into the TCRbeta library. TCRdb re-called the PCR reads through MiXCR, storing one row per CDR3 protein. The sample contains about 420,000 distinct CDR3 sequences, roughly 15% of which appear only once. The input for sequencing was PBMCs, mostly from graft donor cells, taken 360 days after TCRalphabeta/CD19-depleted stem cell transplant. V gene TRBV12-3 or TRBV12-4 combines with J gene TRBJ1-6, with D tentatively TRBD1 (5 bases). The TCR originated in a boy younger than two who had a stem cell transplant for Wiskott-Aldrich syndrome, so the T cells may come from the graft donor. In DNA, the CDR3 is TGTGCCAGCAGTCCTCAGAGGGGTAATTCACCCCTCCACTTT. Translation: CASSPQRGNSPLHF.